The next 4 T cell receptor beta chains were all read from a single sample in a study of T-cell memory formation after mild COVID-19. TCRdb itself ran the 5' RACE reads through MiXCR, one entry per CDR3 protein. The top ten hold under 25% of the sample, which has 390,000 or so distinct CDR3 sequences, roughly 15% seen once. The sample comprised PBMCs or a T cell subset sorted from them (not recorded which). Receptors were obtained from a man in his late teens or twenties who had mild COVID-19 (a few samples of this study predate the infection). Cell type and time point are not known.

This clonotype turned up a few times. The chain links TRBV6-2 or TRBV6-3 to TRBJ2-3, with a weak D call TRBD2 (5 bases). The CDR3 consists of 12 residues. The germline V gene encodes CDR1 MNHEY and CDR2 SVGEGT. The V gene lost 8 bases and the J gene lost 3 bases, with 9 bases spanning the gap. The CDR3 loop reads CASFGGTDTQYF. The DNA of the CDR3 is TGTGCCAGCTTTGGAGGAACAGATACGCAGTATTTT.

The chain recombines TRBV5-5 with TRBJ2-1; the D is unclear. CDR3 length equals 14 residues. Trimming cost V 1 base and J 5 bases, with 10 bases left between them. Germline CDR1 SGHKS, CDR2 YYEKEE (reference sequence). DNA of the CDR3: TGTGCCAGCAGCTTGAGGCAGCAGGACAATGAGCAGTTCTTC. Translating gives CASSLRQQDNEQFF.

The V gene is TRBV27, the J gene TRBJ2-7; D uncertain. V lost 3 bases to trimming and J lost 0 bases, with 9 bases between them. The CDR3 totals 14 residues. Germline values: CDR1 MNHEY, CDR2 SMNVEV (reference sequence). The CDR3 loop reads CASSFRSASYEQYF. CDR3 DNA sequence: TGTGCCAGCAGTTTCCGCTCTGCCTCCTACGAGCAGTACTTC.

A few counts support this clonotype. The chain combines TRBV20-1 with TRBJ2-3; 9 positions agree with TRBD2. The CDR3 has 15 residues. The junction had 9 bases not matched to a gene; V was cut back by 3 bases and J by 5 bases. The germline gives CDR1 DFQATT, CDR2 SNEGSKA (reference sequence). CDR3 region: CSARRGGFILDTQYF. CDR3 sequence (DNA): TGCAGTGCTAGGCGGGGGGGCTTTATTTTAGATACGCAGTATTTT.